What follows are 15 T cell receptor beta chains derived from one specimen sequenced in a study of T cell responses to AZD1222 COVID-19 vaccine. Assay: immunoSEQ multiplex PCR; the TCRdb copy retains only in-frame clones and omits some. The sample includes 80,000 to 100,000 clones, roughly nine tenths of them seen just once. Sequenced material: peripheral blood, taken 28 days after the second AZD1222 dose. These TCRs come from an adult who received the AZD1222 COVID-19 vaccine.

J is TRBJ1-5 and V is TRBV2, with TRBD1 matching over 10 bases. The CDR3 has 16 residues. V lost 1 base, J lost 3 bases, and 3 bases stayed unmatched. CDR1 is SNHLY, CDR2 FYNNEI, per germline. CDR3: CASSEGGTGVNQPQHF. CDR3 coding DNA: TGTGCCAGCAGTGAAGGCGGGACAGGGGTCAATCAGCCCCAGCATTTT.

The chain carries TRBV19 and TRBJ2-5; TRBD1 matches 8 bases. Germline V gene sequence: CDR1 LNHDA, CDR2 SQIVND (reference sequence). The CDR3 extends over 16 amino acids. V lost 1 base and J lost 5; bases outside the gene matches: 9. The CDR3 reads CASSIAAGGAGETQYF. Written as DNA, the CDR3 is TGTGCCAGTAGTATAGCGGCAGGGGGCGCGGGGGAGACCCAGTACTTC.

This clone was seen a single time. The CDR3 region is CASRPTTGSGNTIYF. CDR3 bases: TGTGCCAGCAGACCCACCACGGGCTCTGGAAACACCATATATTTT. The chain carries TRBV2 and TRBJ1-3; D is unresolved. V lost 6 bases and J lost 0, with 12 bases in between. The CDR3 is made up of 15 amino acids. Germline assignment: CDR1 SNHLY and CDR2 FYNNEI. Full variable domain (remainder filled in from reference TRBV2 and TRBJ1-3): EPEVTQTPSHQVTQMGQEVILRCVPISNHLYFYWYRQILGQKVEFLVSFYNNEISEKSEIFDDQFSVERPDGSNFTLKIRSTKLEDSAMYFCASRPTTGSGNTIYFGEGSWLTVV.

The chain recombines TRBV29-1 with TRBJ1-1; 9 bases line up with TRBD1. The CDR3 loop spans 14 amino acids. Germline assignment: CDR1 SQVTM and CDR2 ANQGSEA. The J segment lost 6 bases and the V segment lost 2 bases, leaving 7 bases of the junction unmatched. As DNA, the CDR3 is TGCAGCGTTGAATACCGGGACAGGGTTTCTGAAGCTTTCTTT. This gives the protein CSVEYRDRVSEAFF.

This clone was seen once. The chain links TRBV7-2 to TRBJ2-2; tentative D call: TRBD1 (6 bases). Germline V gene lookup returns CDR1 SGHTA and CDR2 FQGNSA. V was pared by 4 bases and J by 0 bases, with 12 bases between. This CDR3 is built from 16 residues. The CDR3 sequence is CASSWTEPSNTGELFF. The CDR3 coding sequence is TGTGCCAGCAGCTGGACAGAGCCGTCGAACACCGGGGAGCTGTTTTTT.

This rearrangement joins TRBV9 to TRBJ2-3; TRBD1 matches at 10 bases. J was trimmed by 0 bases and V by 3 bases; bases with no gene match: 4. Germline V lookup: CDR1 SGDLS, CDR2 YYNGEE. The length of the CDR3 is 16 residues. CDR3 protein: CASSEGTGASTDTQYF. The CDR3 region has the DNA TGTGCCAGCAGCGAAGGGACAGGGGCTAGCACAGATACGCAGTATTTT.

The V call is TRBV19, the J call TRBJ1-6; D not certain. Looked up from germline, CDR1 is LNHDA and CDR2 is SQIVND (reference sequence). V was pared by 4 bases and J by 6 bases, with 10 bases between. The CDR3 is 14 amino acids. CDR3 DNA: TGTGCCAGTAGTACCCAGACCAGTAATTCACCCCTCCACTTT. This encodes CASSTQTSNSPLHF.

The CDR3 loop is CTGGWMDSNTEAFF. The CDR3 DNA is TGCACCGGGGGCTGGATGGATAGTAACACTGAAGCTTTCTTT. The genes are TRBV29-1 and TRBJ1-1, with a tentative D call TRBD1 (6 bases). CDR3 length: 14 amino acids. Germline CDR1 and CDR2: SQVTM and ANQGSEA.

CDR3 in amino acids: CASSPRVGPETGELFF. The CDR3 DNA is TGTGCCAGCTCACCCAGAGTAGGGCCGGAAACCGGGGAGCTGTTTTTT. This rearrangement joins TRBV18 to TRBJ2-2, with no clear D. Per germline, CDR1 KGHSH and CDR2 LQKENI. This CDR3 is 16 amino acids long. V lost 3 bases and J 5 bases, leaving 16 bases between the germline ends.

The V call is TRBV5-4, the J call TRBJ2-2, with D possibly TRBD2 on 5 matching bases. The CDR3 spans 15 residues. V lost 4 bases to trimming and J lost 6 bases, with 16 bases between them. Germline CDR1 reads SGHNT; CDR2 reads YYREEE (reference sequence). CDR3 sequence reads: CASSPGLSKAGELFF. Here the CDR3 DNA reads TGTGCCAGCAGCCCCGGACTCTCTAAGGCCGGGGAGCTGTTTTTT. The whole variable domain, remainder taken from reference TRBV5-4 and TRBJ2-2, is ETGVTQSPTHLIKTRGQQVTLRCSSQSGHNTVSWYQQALGQGPQFIFQYYREEENGRGNFPPRFSGLQFPNYSSELNVNALELDDSALYLCASSPGLSKAGELFFGEGSRLTVL.

The chain employs TRBV29-1 and TRBJ2-3; no reliable D call. In germline, CDR1 is SQVTM, CDR2 ANQGSEA. Trimming cost V 0 bases and J 2 bases, with 9 bases left between them. This CDR3 is built from 14 residues. This chain's CDR3 is CSVEDRAYTDTQYF. CDR3 DNA: TGCAGCGTTGAAGATCGGGCCTACACAGATACGCAGTATTTT.

The J gene is TRBJ1-1, the V gene TRBV27; D might be TRBD1 (6 bases). There are 14 residues in the CDR3. Deletions cut 6 bases from V and 1 base from J, with 12 bases between. Germline loops: CDR1 MNHEY, CDR2 SMNVEV (reference sequence). This CDR3 is CASSPWTANTEAFF. DNA for the CDR3: TGTGCCAGCAGCCCATGGACAGCGAACACTGAAGCTTTCTTT.

This sequence joins TRBV10-2 and TRBJ1-2; D gene unclear. The CDR3 runs to 11 residues. Germline V lookup: CDR1 WSHSY, CDR2 SAAADI. The V gene lost 10 bases and the J gene lost 4 bases, with 10 bases spanning the gap. Here the CDR3 DNA reads TGCGCCACTTGGACGGGCTATGGCTACACCTTC. Residues: CATWTGYGYTF.

The chain links TRBV5-5 to TRBJ2-3; the D gene is possibly TRBD2 (6 bases). V dropped 1 base and J dropped 1 base, with 13 bases sitting between them. Germline CDR1 SGHKS, CDR2 YYEKEE (reference sequence). The CDR3 runs 16 residues. The CDR3 region has the DNA TGTGCCAGCAGCTTGCGGGGGATGAGGGGCACAGATACGCAGTATTTT. This sequence encodes CASSLRGMRGTDTQYF.

The chain uses TRBV10-3 and TRBJ2-1; D not certain. The CDR3 extends over 15 amino acids. Germline values: CDR1 ENHRY, CDR2 SYGVKD. Trimming took 3 bases from V and 7 from J, leaving 16 bases between them. The CDR3 reads CAISDPPDIINEQFF. CDR3 in DNA: TGTGCCATCAGTGATCCCCCCGATATAATAAATGAGCAGTTCTTC.